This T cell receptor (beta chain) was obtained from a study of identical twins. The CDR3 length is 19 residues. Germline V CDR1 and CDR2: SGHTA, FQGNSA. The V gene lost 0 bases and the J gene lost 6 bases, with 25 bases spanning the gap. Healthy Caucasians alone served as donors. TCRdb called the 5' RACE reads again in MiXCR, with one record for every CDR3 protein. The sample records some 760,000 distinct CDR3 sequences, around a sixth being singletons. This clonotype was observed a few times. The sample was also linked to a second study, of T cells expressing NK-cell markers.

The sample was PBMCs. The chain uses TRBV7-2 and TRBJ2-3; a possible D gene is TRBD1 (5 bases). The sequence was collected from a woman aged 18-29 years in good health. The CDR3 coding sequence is TGTGCCAGCAGCTTAGCTGAATCGATCAGGGCCCCACTATTCGATACGCAGTATTTT. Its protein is CASSLAESIRAPLFDTQYF.